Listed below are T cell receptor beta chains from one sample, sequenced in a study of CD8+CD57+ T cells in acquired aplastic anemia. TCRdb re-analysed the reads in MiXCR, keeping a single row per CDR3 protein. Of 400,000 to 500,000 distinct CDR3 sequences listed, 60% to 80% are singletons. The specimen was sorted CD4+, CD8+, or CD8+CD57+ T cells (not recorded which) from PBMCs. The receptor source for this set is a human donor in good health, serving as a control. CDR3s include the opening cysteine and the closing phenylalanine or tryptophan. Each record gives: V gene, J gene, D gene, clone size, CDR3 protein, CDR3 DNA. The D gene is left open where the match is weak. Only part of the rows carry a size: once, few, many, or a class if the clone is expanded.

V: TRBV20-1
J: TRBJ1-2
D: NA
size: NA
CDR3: CSAPAGGLRASYGYTF
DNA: TGCAGTGCCCCCGCTGGAGGGCTCAGGGCTAGTTATGGCTACACCTTC

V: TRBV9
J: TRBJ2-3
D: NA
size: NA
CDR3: CASSTGAARNNSPQYF
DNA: TGTGCCAGCAGTACCGGAGCGGCGCGCAATAATTCACCCCAGTATTTT

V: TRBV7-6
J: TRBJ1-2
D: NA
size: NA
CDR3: CASSLRAGEGYEQYTF
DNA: TGTGCCAGCAGCTTGAGAGCGGGGGAGGGCTACGAGCAGTACACCTTC

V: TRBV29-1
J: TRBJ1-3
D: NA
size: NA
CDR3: CSVRSGGNTQYF
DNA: TGCAGCGTTCGGTCAGGAGGAAACACCCAGTATTTT

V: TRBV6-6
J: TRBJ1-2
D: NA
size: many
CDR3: CASSYSDAGDGYTF
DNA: TGTGCCAGCAGTTACTCGGACGCGGGGGACGGCTACACCTTC

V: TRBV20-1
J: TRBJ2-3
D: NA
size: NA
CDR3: CSASTRDTQYF
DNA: TGCAGTGCTAGTACGAGAGATACGCAGTATTTT

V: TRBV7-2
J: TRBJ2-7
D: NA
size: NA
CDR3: CASSPGGTATDGQYF
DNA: TGTGCCAGCTCACCGGGCGGGACAGCTACCGACGGGCAGTACTTC

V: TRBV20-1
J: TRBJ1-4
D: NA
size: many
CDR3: CSARDATGANEKLFF
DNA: TGCAGTGCTAGAGATGCGACGGGGGCGAATGAAAAACTGTTTTTT

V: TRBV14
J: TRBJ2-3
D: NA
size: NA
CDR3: CASSPVGRTVTAAQYF
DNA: TGTGCCAGCAGCCCGGTTGGTCGGACAGTGACCGCTGCGCAGTATTTT

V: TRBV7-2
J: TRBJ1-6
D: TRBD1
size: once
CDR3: CASRGGTDNSPLHF
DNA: TGTGCCAGCAGGGGTGGGACAGATAATTCACCCCTCCACTTT

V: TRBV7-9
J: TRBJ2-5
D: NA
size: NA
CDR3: CASSLAGPQSTQPF
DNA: TGTGCCAGCAGCTTAGCTGGCCCCCAGAGCACTCAGCCCTTC

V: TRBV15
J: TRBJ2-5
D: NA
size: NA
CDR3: CATSRRVRETQYF
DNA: TGTGCCACCAGCAGACGCGTTAGGGAGACCCAGTATTTC

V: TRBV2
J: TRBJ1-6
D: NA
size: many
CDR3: CASSDSGSSYNSPLHF
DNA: TGTGCCAGCAGTGACTCAGGGAGCTCCTATAATTCACCCCTCCACTTT

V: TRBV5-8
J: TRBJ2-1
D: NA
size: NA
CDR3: CATSRNVGTQFF
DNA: TGTGCCACCAGCAGAAATGTAGGTACGCAGTTCTTC

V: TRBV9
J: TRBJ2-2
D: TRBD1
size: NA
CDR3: CASSVGGTGGIRELFF
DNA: TGTGCCAGCAGCGTAGGGGGGACAGGGGGGATCCGGGAGCTGTTTTTT

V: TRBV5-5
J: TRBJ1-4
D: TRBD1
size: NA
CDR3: CASSDRGSSEKLFF
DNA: TGTGCCAGCAGCGACAGGGGTAGTAGTGAAAAACTGTTTTTT

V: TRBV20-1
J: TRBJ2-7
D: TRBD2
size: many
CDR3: CSAVSLAGGLLYEQYF
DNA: TGCAGTGCTGTCAGCCTAGCGGGGGGACTCCTCTACGAGCAGTACTTC

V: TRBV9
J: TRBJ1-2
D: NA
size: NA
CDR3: CASSLTGMSGYTF
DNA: TGTGCCAGCAGCCTGACGGGGATGAGTGGCTACACCTTC

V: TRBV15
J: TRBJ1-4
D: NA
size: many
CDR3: CATSRGGQGRGNEKLFF
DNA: TGTGCCACCAGCAGAGGAGGGCAGGGACGGGGTAATGAAAAACTGTTTTTT

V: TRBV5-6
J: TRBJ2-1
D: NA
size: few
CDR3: CASSLDIGVGEQFF
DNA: TGTGCCAGTAGCTTGGATATTGGTGTGGGTGAGCAGTTCTTC

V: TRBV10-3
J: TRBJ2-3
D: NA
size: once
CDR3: CASRTGSSTDPQYF
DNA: TGTGCCAGCCGTACAGGCTCTAGCACAGATCCGCAGTATTTT

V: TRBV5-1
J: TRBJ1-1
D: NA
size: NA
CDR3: CASSFQPCGAFF
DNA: TGCGCCAGCAGCTTCCAGCCATGTGGGGCTTTCTTT

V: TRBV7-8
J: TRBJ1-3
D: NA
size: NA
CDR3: CASSLRLVNNYDYIYF
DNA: TGTGCCAGCAGCTTAAGACTAGTTAATAACTATGACTACATATATTTT

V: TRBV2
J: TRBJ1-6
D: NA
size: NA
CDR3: CASRSDSNNTPLHF
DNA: TGTGCCAGCAGGTCTGACAGCAATAATACCCCCCTCCACTTT

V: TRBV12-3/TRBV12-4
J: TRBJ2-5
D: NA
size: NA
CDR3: CASSPNGGQETQYF
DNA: TGTGCCAGCAGTCCCAACGGGGGACAAGAGACCCAGTACTTC

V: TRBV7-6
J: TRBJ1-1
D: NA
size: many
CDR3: CASSVPLQGNTEAFF
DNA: TGTGCCAGCAGCGTACCATTACAGGGCAACACTGAAGCTTTCTTT

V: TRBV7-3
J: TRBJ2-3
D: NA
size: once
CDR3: CASSLGHISKTQQYF
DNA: TGCGCCAGCAGCTTGGGGCACATCAGCAAGACTCAGCAGTATTTT

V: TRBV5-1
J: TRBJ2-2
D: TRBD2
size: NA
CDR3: CASRDQRGEGFF
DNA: TGCGCCAGCAGGGACCAACGGGGGGAGGGGTTTTTT

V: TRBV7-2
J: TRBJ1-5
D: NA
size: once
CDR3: CASSLDSPADKTHHF
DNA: TGTGCCAGCAGCTTAGACTCTCCAGCGGACAAAACTCACCATTTT

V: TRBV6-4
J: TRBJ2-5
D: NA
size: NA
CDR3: CATSVEAGRDKETQYF
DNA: TGTGCCACCAGTGTAGAAGCGGGACGGGACAAGGAGACCCAGTACTTC

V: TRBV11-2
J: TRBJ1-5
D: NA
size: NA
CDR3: CASSPNDGNSNQPQHF
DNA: TGTGCCAGCAGCCCGAACGACGGCAATAGCAATCAGCCCCAGCATTTT

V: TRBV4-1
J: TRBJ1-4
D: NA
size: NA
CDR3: CASTPKGVDEKLFF
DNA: TGCGCCAGCACGCCGAAGGGGGTCGATGAAAAACTGTTTTTT

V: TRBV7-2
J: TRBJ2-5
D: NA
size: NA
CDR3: CASSLTTGEGGVQYF
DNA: TGTGCCAGCAGCTTAACAACAGGTGAGGGGGGGGTCCAGTACTTC

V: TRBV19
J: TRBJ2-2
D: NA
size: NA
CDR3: CASSSGERVNGELFF
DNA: TGTGCCAGCAGCTCTGGGGAAAGGGTGAACGGGGAGCTGTTTTTT

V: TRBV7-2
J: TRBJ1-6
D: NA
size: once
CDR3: CASSLGRHPRAQYYF
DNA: TGTGCCAGCAGCTTAGGCAGACACCCCAGGGCGCAGTACTACTTT

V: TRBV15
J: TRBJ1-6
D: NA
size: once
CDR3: CATSVATGNSPLHF
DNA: TGTGCCACCAGCGTAGCCACGGGTAACTCACCCCTCCACTTT

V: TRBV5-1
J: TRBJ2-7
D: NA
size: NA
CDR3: CASSQNWEEYF
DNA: TGCGCCAGCAGCCAGAACTGGGAGGAGTACTTC

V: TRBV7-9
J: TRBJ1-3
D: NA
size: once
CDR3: CASSIETCVGNTIYF
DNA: TGTGCCAGCAGCATCGAAACCTGCGTGGGAAACACCATATATTTT

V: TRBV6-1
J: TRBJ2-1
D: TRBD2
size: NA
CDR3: CASSGGLAGYNEQFF
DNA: TGTGCCAGCAGTGGAGGACTAGCGGGGTACAATGAGCAGTTCTTC

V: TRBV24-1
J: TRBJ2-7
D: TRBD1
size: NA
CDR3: CATSARGSTEQYF
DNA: TGTGCCACCAGTGCCAGGGGGTCGACCGAGCAGTACTTC

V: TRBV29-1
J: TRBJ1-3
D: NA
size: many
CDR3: CSVLFSGNTIYF
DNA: TGCAGCGTTTTATTCTCTGGAAACACCATATATTTT

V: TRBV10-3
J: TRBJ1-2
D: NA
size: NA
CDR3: CAISEPGRVYGHTF
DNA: TGTGCCATCAGCGAGCCCGGACGGGTCTATGGCCACACCTTC

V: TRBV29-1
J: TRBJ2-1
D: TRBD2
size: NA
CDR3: CSVGGGTYNEQFF
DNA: TGCAGCGTCGGCGGGGGTACCTACAATGAGCAGTTCTTC

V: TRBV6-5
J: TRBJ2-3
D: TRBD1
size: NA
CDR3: CASSKGQGVITGTQYF
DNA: TGTGCCAGCAGTAAAGGACAGGGCGTCATCACAGGTACGCAGTATTTT

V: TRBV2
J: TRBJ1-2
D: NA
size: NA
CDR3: CASRIKRDNEYTF
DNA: TGTGCCAGCAGGATCAAACGGGACAACGAGTACACCTTC

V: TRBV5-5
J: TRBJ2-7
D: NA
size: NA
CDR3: CASSLSGVYEQYF
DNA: TGTGCCAGCAGCTTGTCAGGAGTGTACGAGCAGTACTTC

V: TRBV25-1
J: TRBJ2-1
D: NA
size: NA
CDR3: CASSERNRVNEQFF
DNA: TGTGCCAGCAGTGAGAGGAACAGGGTCAATGAGCAGTTCTTC

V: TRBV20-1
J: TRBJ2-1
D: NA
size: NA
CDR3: CSAVGGPVNNEQFF
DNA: TGCAGTGCGGTCGGGGGGCCCGTGAACAATGAGCAGTTCTTC

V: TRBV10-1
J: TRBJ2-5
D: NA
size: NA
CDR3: CVSSKSREGTQYF
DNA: TGCGTCAGCAGCAAAAGTCGGGAAGGGACCCAGTACTTC